This is a list of T cell receptor beta chains from one sample in a study of beta chain features in type 1 diabetes. The method was immunoSEQ multiplex PCR; TCRdb's version includes in-frame clones alone and lacks a portion of them. The sample yields about 320,000 clones, approximately 14% seen once. Sequencing was performed on central memory CD4+ T cells from blood. Receptors originate from a young man in good health. The CDR3 runs from the conserved cysteine through the conserved F or W. The order of the fields is D gene, J gene, V gene, clone size, CDR3 protein, CDR3 DNA. A D gene is named only where the DNA matches it firmly. The size entry is marked missing in some rows and otherwise reads once, few, many or a size class.

d_gene: .
j_gene: TRBJ1-2
v_gene: TRBV7-2
abundance: .
CDR3aa: CASSPGLTGYTF
CDR3nt: TGTGCCAGCAGCCCGGGCCTTACCGGCTACACCTTC

d_gene: .
j_gene: TRBJ1-5
v_gene: TRBV29-1
abundance: few
CDR3aa: CSVRGARDQPQHF
CDR3nt: TGCAGCGTTCGAGGGGCAAGAGATCAGCCCCAGCATTTT

d_gene: .
j_gene: TRBJ2-1
v_gene: TRBV7-2
abundance: .
CDR3aa: CASSLGTGAGNEQFF
CDR3nt: TGTGCCAGCAGCTTAGGTACGGGAGCTGGGAATGAGCAGTTCTTC

d_gene: TRBD2
j_gene: TRBJ2-1
v_gene: TRBV9
abundance: once
CDR3aa: CASSLRELDEQFF
CDR3nt: TGTGCCAGCAGTCTGCGGGAGTTAGATGAGCAGTTCTTC

d_gene: .
j_gene: TRBJ1-5
v_gene: TRBV27
abundance: few
CDR3aa: CASSLGFKGQPQHF
CDR3nt: TGTGCCAGCAGTTTGGGGTTTAAGGGACAGCCCCAGCATTTT

d_gene: .
j_gene: TRBJ2-2
v_gene: TRBV9
abundance: few
CDR3aa: CASSVGTTGELFF
CDR3nt: TGTGCCAGCAGCGTAGGGACCACCGGGGAGCTGTTTTTT

d_gene: .
j_gene: TRBJ2-3
v_gene: TRBV11-3
abundance: few
CDR3aa: CASSPTDTQYF
CDR3nt: TGTGCCAGCTCGCCGACAGATACGCAGTATTTT

d_gene: .
j_gene: TRBJ2-5
v_gene: TRBV5-1
abundance: .
CDR3aa: CASSSQGQETQYF
CDR3nt: TGCGCCAGCAGCTCCCAGGGTCAAGAGACCCAGTACTTC

d_gene: TRBD2
j_gene: TRBJ2-2
v_gene: TRBV18
abundance: few
CDR3aa: CASSPRLAGATGELFF
CDR3nt: TGTGCCAGCTCACCACGACTAGCGGGGGCCACCGGGGAGCTGTTTTTT

d_gene: TRBD1
j_gene: TRBJ1-1
v_gene: TRBV6-5
abundance: .
CDR3aa: CASSYGPGQLNTEAFF
CDR3nt: TGTGCCAGCAGTTACGGACCGGGACAGCTGAACACTGAAGCTTTCTTT

d_gene: .
j_gene: TRBJ2-5
v_gene: TRBV23-1
abundance: many
CDR3aa: CASRLGGTQYF
CDR3nt: TGCGCCAGCAGACTGGGTGGGACCCAGTACTTC

d_gene: TRBD2
j_gene: TRBJ2-1
v_gene: TRBV9
abundance: .
CDR3aa: CASSVEGTSGRGEQFF
CDR3nt: TGTGCCAGCAGCGTAGAAGGGACTAGCGGGAGAGGAGAGCAGTTCTTC

d_gene: TRBD2
j_gene: TRBJ2-3
v_gene: TRBV5-6
abundance: few
CDR3aa: CASSSLTSGESTDTQYF
CDR3nt: TGTGCCAGCAGCTCATTGACTAGCGGGGAATCCACAGATACGCAGTATTTT

d_gene: .
j_gene: TRBJ2-5
v_gene: TRBV2
abundance: .
CDR3aa: CASSFRGTAQETQYF
CDR3nt: TGTGCCAGCAGTTTTAGGGGGACGGCTCAAGAGACCCAGTACTTC

d_gene: .
j_gene: TRBJ1-1
v_gene: TRBV28
abundance: many
CDR3aa: CASSLTWEGTEAFF
CDR3nt: TGTGCCAGCAGTTTGACCTGGGAGGGCACTGAAGCTTTCTTT

d_gene: .
j_gene: TRBJ1-2
v_gene: TRBV7-2
abundance: few
CDR3aa: CASSLGTGNGYTF
CDR3nt: TGTGCCAGCAGCTTGGGGACGGGGAATGGCTACACCTTC

d_gene: TRBD1
j_gene: TRBJ2-1
v_gene: TRBV6-4
abundance: few
CDR3aa: CASSDSPTGVNEQFF
CDR3nt: TGTGCCAGCAGTGACTCGCCGACAGGGGTCAATGAGCAGTTCTTC

d_gene: TRBD1
j_gene: TRBJ2-5
v_gene: TRBV2
abundance: few
CDR3aa: CASSTGGRETQYF
CDR3nt: TGTGCCAGCAGTACAGGGGGACGAGAGACCCAGTACTTC